The T cell receptor beta chain described here comes from a study of beta chain features in type 1 diabetes. The authors obtained over 98% purity in all sorted populations. Study results and limitations: All four CD4+ subsets of Type 1 diabetes patients contained TCRB CDR3s that were moderately but significantly shorter. Using cDNA template may skew counts toward highly expressing activated cells. TCRB rearrangement may or may not be influenced by HLA type; here this remained unresolved.

Germline-derived CDR1 and CDR2 are SQVTM and ANQGSEA. V lost 6 bases and J lost 6; bases outside the gene matches: 7. CDR3 length equals 13 residues. Sequenced material consisted of expressed TCRB transcripts (all of the isolated RNA was reverse transcribed). Around 4 million reads per sample were averaged for naive, central memory and regulatory samples. Method: immunoSEQ multiplex PCR; TCRdb's copy keeps in-frame clones and lacks some. The sample has hundreds of thousands of clones; roughly 12% are singletons. This clone was detected a few times. Its antigen is still unknown. Sequencing was done on a sample of naive CD4+ T cells from blood. The clonotype was recovered from a man between 18 and 35 years old with type 1 diabetes. This chain uses TRBV29-1 with TRBJ1-4; 7 nucleotides match TRBD1. CDR3 protein: CSVSQGSHEKLFF. CDR3 DNA sequence: TGCAGCGTATCACAGGGGTCCCATGAAAAACTGTTTTTT.